These T cell receptor beta chains were read from a single sample in a study of T cell repertoires in cytomegalovirus infection. TCRdb re-called the reads with MiXCR, one entry per CDR3 protein. The sample lists fewer than 250,000 distinct CDR3 sequences; roughly an eighth were seen once. Sequenced input: PBMCs. Receptors originate from a human donor in good health (CMV status not recorded). Some clones in this sample may be carry-over from other donors' samples. CDR3s include the opening cysteine and the closing phenylalanine or tryptophan. Each record gives: V gene, D gene, clone size, J gene, CDR3 DNA, CDR3 protein. A D gene is named only where the DNA matches it firmly. Size values are once, few and many counts, or a class for expanded clones, and some rows have none.

V gene: TRBV11-1; D gene: NA; clone size: many; J gene: TRBJ2-2; CDR3 DNA: TGTGCCAGCAGCTCAAGCAGGGGCACCGGGGAGCTGTTTTTT; CDR3 protein: CASSSSRGTGELFF
V gene: TRBV11-3; D gene: NA; clone size: NA; J gene: TRBJ1-2; CDR3 DNA: TGTGCCAGCAGCTTAGATTCGGGAAATGGCTACACCTTC; CDR3 protein: CASSLDSGNGYTF
V gene: TRBV28; D gene: NA; clone size: many; J gene: TRBJ1-1; CDR3 DNA: TGTGCCAGCAGTCCCCTGGGAGAGATGAACACTGAAGCTTTCTTT; CDR3 protein: CASSPLGEMNTEAFF
V gene: TRBV10-3; D gene: TRBD1; clone size: many; J gene: TRBJ2-7; CDR3 DNA: TGTGCCATCAGTGCTTCGACAGGGGAAACCTACGAGCAGTACTTC; CDR3 protein: CAISASTGETYEQYF
V gene: TRBV7-2; D gene: NA; clone size: many; J gene: TRBJ2-6; CDR3 DNA: TGTGCCAGCAGCCCCCAAACCGGGGTAACCGGGGCCAACGTCCTGACTTTC; CDR3 protein: CASSPQTGVTGANVLTF
V gene: TRBV2; D gene: NA; clone size: many; J gene: TRBJ2-7; CDR3 DNA: TGTGCCAGCTCCCTGGGGGGCCCCGAGGGAGAGCAGTACTTC; CDR3 protein: CASSLGGPEGEQYF
V gene: TRBV12-3/TRBV12-4; D gene: NA; clone size: NA; J gene: TRBJ1-5; CDR3 DNA: TGTGCCAGCAGTTCTGGGCGGGGGGACGAGGATCAGCCCCAGCATTTT; CDR3 protein: CASSSGRGDEDQPQHF
V gene: TRBV6-2/TRBV6-3; D gene: NA; clone size: many; J gene: TRBJ2-5; CDR3 DNA: TGTGCCAGCAGTTCGCGAGTGGCGGGGCCCGGGGAGACCCAGTACTTC; CDR3 protein: CASSSRVAGPGETQYF
V gene: TRBV6-1; D gene: NA; clone size: many; J gene: TRBJ2-1; CDR3 DNA: TGTGCCAGCGGGGAAAACTCCTACAATGAGCAGTTCTTC; CDR3 protein: CASGENSYNEQFF
V gene: TRBV6-2/TRBV6-3; D gene: TRBD1; clone size: NA; J gene: TRBJ1-5; CDR3 DNA: TGTGCCAGCAGTTACCGGGACAGTCGGCGGAATCAGCCCCAGCATTTT; CDR3 protein: CASSYRDSRRNQPQHF
V gene: TRBV7-2; D gene: NA; clone size: many; J gene: TRBJ2-6; CDR3 DNA: TGTGCCAGCAGCTTAGGGTTATCTGGGGCCAACGTCCTGACTTTC; CDR3 protein: CASSLGLSGANVLTF
V gene: TRBV7-2; D gene: NA; clone size: many; J gene: TRBJ2-2; CDR3 DNA: TGTGCCAGCAGCTCCCAACCAGGGGGGAGCACCGGGGAGCTGTTTTTT; CDR3 protein: CASSSQPGGSTGELFF
V gene: TRBV7-2; D gene: NA; clone size: many; J gene: TRBJ2-7; CDR3 DNA: TGTGCCAGCAGCTTAGGTGGGACGCCGGACGAGCAGTACTTC; CDR3 protein: CASSLGGTPDEQYF
V gene: TRBV28; D gene: NA; clone size: many; J gene: TRBJ1-2; CDR3 DNA: TGTGCCAGCAGTATCTTTCAGCCGGGGAACTATGGCTACACCTTC; CDR3 protein: CASSIFQPGNYGYTF
V gene: TRBV18; D gene: TRBD1; clone size: NA; J gene: TRBJ1-4; CDR3 DNA: TGTGCCAGCTCACCTGCCGGGACAGATGAAAAACTGTTTTTT; CDR3 protein: CASSPAGTDEKLFF
V gene: TRBV6-2/TRBV6-3; D gene: TRBD1; clone size: many; J gene: TRBJ2-7; CDR3 DNA: TGTGCCAGCAGTTACTCGCCGCGGACAGGGAACGAGCAGTACTTC; CDR3 protein: CASSYSPRTGNEQYF
V gene: TRBV28; D gene: NA; clone size: few; J gene: TRBJ2-1; CDR3 DNA: TGTGCCAGCAGTTTGCCGGGCCGGAATGGGGGGCGGAATGAGCAGTTCTTC; CDR3 protein: CASSLPGRNGGRNEQFF
V gene: TRBV10-3; D gene: NA; clone size: NA; J gene: TRBJ2-7; CDR3 DNA: TGTGCCATCGGCAGAGCCCCCAGCTCCTACGAGCAGTACTTC; CDR3 protein: CAIGRAPSSYEQYF
V gene: TRBV5-5; D gene: NA; clone size: NA; J gene: TRBJ2-7; CDR3 DNA: TGTGCCAGCAGCTTGGAGGGGCTCGGCGAGCAGTACTTC; CDR3 protein: CASSLEGLGEQYF
V gene: TRBV4-3; D gene: NA; clone size: NA; J gene: TRBJ1-1; CDR3 DNA: TGCGCCAGCAGCCAAGTTTACCAGCAGGGGGAAGCTTTCTTT; CDR3 protein: CASSQVYQQGEAFF
V gene: TRBV2; D gene: TRBD1; clone size: many; J gene: TRBJ1-2; CDR3 DNA: TGTGCCAGCAGCCTACAGGGGTATGGCTACACCTTC; CDR3 protein: CASSLQGYGYTF
V gene: TRBV28; D gene: TRBD2; clone size: many; J gene: TRBJ2-5; CDR3 DNA: TGTGCCAGCAGTTTGACTAGCGGGAGCCCGGAGACCCAGTACTTC; CDR3 protein: CASSLTSGSPETQYF
V gene: TRBV3-1; D gene: TRBD1; clone size: NA; J gene: TRBJ1-6; CDR3 DNA: TGTGCCAGCAGCCCGGGACAGGGGGCAACTTCACCCCTCCACTTT; CDR3 protein: CASSPGQGATSPLHF
V gene: TRBV7-2; D gene: TRBD2; clone size: many; J gene: TRBJ2-7; CDR3 DNA: TGTGCCAGCAGCCCCCGGGAGGGGGGGCGCTCCTACGAGCAGTACTTC; CDR3 protein: CASSPREGGRSYEQYF
V gene: TRBV9; D gene: NA; clone size: NA; J gene: TRBJ2-7; CDR3 DNA: TGTGCCAGCAGCGTAAGCACCCCCTACGAGCAGTACTTC; CDR3 protein: CASSVSTPYEQYF
V gene: TRBV6-5; D gene: NA; clone size: NA; J gene: TRBJ2-4; CDR3 DNA: TGTGCCAGCAGTTACACCCGGCTCAAAAACATTCAGTACTTC; CDR3 protein: CASSYTRLKNIQYF
V gene: TRBV7-2; D gene: TRBD2; clone size: many; J gene: TRBJ2-1; CDR3 DNA: TGTGCCAGCTCACTAGCGGGAGGGCGGTTCAATGAGCAGTTCTTC; CDR3 protein: CASSLAGGRFNEQFF
V gene: TRBV5-6; D gene: NA; clone size: NA; J gene: TRBJ2-2; CDR3 DNA: TGTGCCAGCAGCTTTCAGGTCGGGGAGCTGTTTTTT; CDR3 protein: CASSFQVGELFF
V gene: TRBV4-3; D gene: NA; clone size: many; J gene: TRBJ2-5; CDR3 DNA: TGCGCCAGCAGCCAAGATTTACCCGGCGACCCCCGGGAGACCCAGTACTTC; CDR3 protein: CASSQDLPGDPRETQYF
V gene: TRBV6-5; D gene: NA; clone size: NA; J gene: TRBJ2-2; CDR3 DNA: TGTGCCAGCAGTTACTCAGAGGGAGGCGGGGAGCTGTTTTTT; CDR3 protein: CASSYSEGGGELFF
V gene: TRBV12-3/TRBV12-4; D gene: NA; clone size: few; J gene: TRBJ1-1; CDR3 DNA: TGTGCCAGCCGGGGGGGGGGGGGGGGGGGCACTGAAGCTTTCTTT; CDR3 protein: CASRGGGGGGTEAFF
V gene: TRBV29-1; D gene: NA; clone size: few; J gene: TRBJ1-3; CDR3 DNA: TGCAGCGTTGAAGGCCAAACAGGGCCACACGGAAACACCATATATTTT; CDR3 protein: CSVEGQTGPHGNTIYF
V gene: TRBV6-2/TRBV6-3; D gene: NA; clone size: many; J gene: TRBJ2-3; CDR3 DNA: TGTGCCAGCAGTTACTCTGGGGATACGCAGTATTTT; CDR3 protein: CASSYSGDTQYF
V gene: TRBV12-3/TRBV12-4; D gene: TRBD1; clone size: many; J gene: TRBJ1-6; CDR3 DNA: TGTGCCAGCAGCCGAACAGGGGGAAATTCACCCCTCCACTTT; CDR3 protein: CASSRTGGNSPLHF
V gene: TRBV19; D gene: TRBD1; clone size: many; J gene: TRBJ1-5; CDR3 DNA: TGTGCCAGTAGTACTCCGGGACAGCTAAGCAATCAGCCCCAGCATTTT; CDR3 protein: CASSTPGQLSNQPQHF
V gene: TRBV19; D gene: NA; clone size: many; J gene: TRBJ2-2; CDR3 DNA: TGTGCCAGTAGTATAATAGGCCTCACCGGGGAGCTGTTTTTT; CDR3 protein: CASSIIGLTGELFF
V gene: TRBV6-5; D gene: NA; clone size: few; J gene: TRBJ1-1; CDR3 DNA: TGTGCCAGCAGTTACTCCGGGGCTGAAGCTTTCTTT; CDR3 protein: CASSYSGAEAFF
V gene: TRBV27; D gene: NA; clone size: few; J gene: TRBJ2-5; CDR3 DNA: TGTGCCAGCAGCAGTAGTTCGGGGGTTTGGGAGACCCAGTACTTC; CDR3 protein: CASSSSSGVWETQYF
V gene: TRBV20-1; D gene: TRBD2; clone size: many; J gene: TRBJ2-5; CDR3 DNA: TGCAGTGCTACTGGACTAGCGGTGGAAGAGACCCAGTACTTC; CDR3 protein: CSATGLAVEETQYF
V gene: TRBV20-1; D gene: TRBD1; clone size: few; J gene: TRBJ1-4; CDR3 DNA: TGCAGTGCTAGAGACGCACAGGGGGCGAATGAAAAACTGTTTTTT; CDR3 protein: CSARDAQGANEKLFF
V gene: TRBV6-6; D gene: NA; clone size: many; J gene: TRBJ1-4; CDR3 DNA: TGTGCAGTGACGGGGACTAATGAAAAACTGTTTTTT; CDR3 protein: CAVTGTNEKLFF
V gene: TRBV15; D gene: NA; clone size: NA; J gene: TRBJ1-1; CDR3 DNA: TGTGCCACCAGCAGAGTTGCGAACACTGAAGCTTTCTTT; CDR3 protein: CATSRVANTEAFF
V gene: TRBV5-1; D gene: NA; clone size: few; J gene: TRBJ2-7; CDR3 DNA: TGCGCCAGCAGCTTGGACTTGGACCGCCAGGAGCAGTACTTC; CDR3 protein: CASSLDLDRQEQYF
V gene: TRBV20-1; D gene: NA; clone size: NA; J gene: TRBJ1-5; CDR3 DNA: TGCAGTGCTAGTTCTCAAGGGGATCAGCCCCAGCATTTT; CDR3 protein: CSASSQGDQPQHF
V gene: TRBV18; D gene: NA; clone size: NA; J gene: TRBJ1-1; CDR3 DNA: TGTGCCAGCTCATCCCGAAGGGACACTGAAGCTTTCTTT; CDR3 protein: CASSSRRDTEAFF
V gene: TRBV5-4; D gene: TRBD1; clone size: NA; J gene: TRBJ2-1; CDR3 DNA: TGTGCCAGCAGTAAAGGGGGGGGACAGGGGTTTGGGGAGTTCTTC; CDR3 protein: CASSKGGGQGFGEFF
V gene: TRBV5-6; D gene: TRBD1; clone size: NA; J gene: TRBJ2-3; CDR3 DNA: TGTGCCAGCAGAGAGGACAGGGGGCGTTTAAAGGATACGCAGTATTTT; CDR3 protein: CASREDRGRLKDTQYF
V gene: TRBV7-9; D gene: TRBD1; clone size: many; J gene: TRBJ2-5; CDR3 DNA: TGTGCCAGCAGCGCACTGGACAGGTACCAAGAGACCCAGTACTTC; CDR3 protein: CASSALDRYQETQYF
V gene: TRBV6-1; D gene: TRBD1; clone size: many; J gene: TRBJ1-2; CDR3 DNA: TGTGCCAGCAGTGGACTTAGGACAGGGGGTGGCTACACCTTC; CDR3 protein: CASSGLRTGGGYTF
V gene: TRBV18; D gene: TRBD1; clone size: NA; J gene: TRBJ1-2; CDR3 DNA: TGTGCCAGCTCCGAGATGGGACAGGGTCCCGTCGACACCTTC; CDR3 protein: CASSEMGQGPVDTF
V gene: TRBV29-1; D gene: TRBD2; clone size: few; J gene: TRBJ2-4; CDR3 DNA: TGCAGCGTTTCGGAAGCGGGAGTCAAAAACATTCAGTACTTC; CDR3 protein: CSVSEAGVKNIQYF
V gene: TRBV7-3; D gene: TRBD1; clone size: NA; J gene: TRBJ2-3; CDR3 DNA: TGTGCCAGCAGCTTAGGCGGGACAGGGATGGCAGATACGCAGTATTTT; CDR3 protein: CASSLGGTGMADTQYF